This is a list of T cell receptor beta chains from one sample in a study of naive and memory T cell subsets. One entry per CDR3 protein results from TCRdb running MiXCR on the UMI-ligation and nested PCR reads. The sample holds 95,000 to 110,000 distinct CDR3 sequences, more than 14% seen once. The sequenced sample consisted of naive CD8+ T cells from blood. These receptor sequences come from a human donor in good health. Each CDR3 is given with its conserved first and last residue. A D gene is named only where the DNA matches it firmly. For some rows the clone size is stated as once, few or many, or as a class when expanded; others skip it.

v_call: TRBV4-3; j_call: TRBJ2-7; d_call: TRBD2; clone_size: -; cdr3_nt: TGCGCCAGCAGCCCCAGCGGGGCTGGGCCCTACGAGCAGTACTTC; cdr3_aa: CASSPSGAGPYEQYF
v_call: TRBV19; j_call: TRBJ1-2; d_call: -; clone_size: -; cdr3_nt: TGTGCCAGTAAATCCGGGACCTATGGCTACACCTTC; cdr3_aa: CASKSGTYGYTF
v_call: TRBV12-3/TRBV12-4; j_call: TRBJ1-1; d_call: -; clone_size: many; cdr3_nt: TGTGCCAGCGGAGACCTTGAAGCTTTCTTT; cdr3_aa: CASGDLEAFF
v_call: TRBV5-6; j_call: TRBJ2-2; d_call: -; clone_size: -; cdr3_nt: TGTGCCAGCAGCTTCCAGTCGAACACCGGGGAGCTGTTTTTT; cdr3_aa: CASSFQSNTGELFF
v_call: TRBV4-3; j_call: TRBJ2-1; d_call: -; clone_size: few; cdr3_nt: TGCGCCAGCAGCCAAGAAATTATGGGGGGAAGGAATGAGCAGTTCTTC; cdr3_aa: CASSQEIMGGRNEQFF
v_call: TRBV5-4; j_call: TRBJ1-6; d_call: -; clone_size: few; cdr3_nt: TGTGCCAGCAGCTTGGATTGGGGCCGGTCACCCCTCCACTTT; cdr3_aa: CASSLDWGRSPLHF
v_call: TRBV11-2; j_call: TRBJ1-2; d_call: TRBD1; clone_size: -; cdr3_nt: TGTGCCAGCAGCATCGCCGGGACAGGTCACTATGGCTACACCTTC; cdr3_aa: CASSIAGTGHYGYTF
v_call: TRBV4-3; j_call: TRBJ2-1; d_call: -; clone_size: few; cdr3_nt: TGCGCCAGCAGCCAAGATTTGGGGGCGGTGAGTGAGCAGTTCTTC; cdr3_aa: CASSQDLGAVSEQFF
v_call: TRBV30; j_call: TRBJ2-1; d_call: -; clone_size: few; cdr3_nt: TGTGCCTGGAGTTCGGTTCGGGTTGAGCAGTTCTTC; cdr3_aa: CAWSSVRVEQFF
v_call: TRBV12-3/TRBV12-4; j_call: TRBJ2-1; d_call: TRBD2; clone_size: many; cdr3_nt: TGTGCCAGCAGTTTGGCTAGCGGGAGCTACAATGAGCAGTTCTTC; cdr3_aa: CASSLASGSYNEQFF
v_call: TRBV28; j_call: TRBJ2-3; d_call: -; clone_size: few; cdr3_nt: TGTGCCAGCAGTGCCTACCTACTCGTCACAGATACGCAGTATTTT; cdr3_aa: CASSAYLLVTDTQYF
v_call: TRBV12-3/TRBV12-4; j_call: TRBJ2-5; d_call: -; clone_size: many; cdr3_nt: TGTGCCAGCAGTCTTGTCGGGGCGCCGGACCATTTC; cdr3_aa: CASSLVGAPDHF
v_call: TRBV13; j_call: TRBJ2-7; d_call: TRBD2; clone_size: many; cdr3_nt: TGTGCCAGCAGCCCCCCCGGGAGGAGGCCCTACGAGCAGTACTTC; cdr3_aa: CASSPPGRRPYEQYF
v_call: TRBV27; j_call: TRBJ2-7; d_call: -; clone_size: -; cdr3_nt: TGTGCCAGCAGTCCCATGACAGGTGGTTACGAGCAGTACTTC; cdr3_aa: CASSPMTGGYEQYF
v_call: TRBV4-3; j_call: TRBJ2-7; d_call: TRBD2; clone_size: many; cdr3_nt: TGCGCCAGCAGCCAAAGAGCGGGGGGTCGGGAGCAGTACTTC; cdr3_aa: CASSQRAGGREQYF
v_call: TRBV7-9; j_call: TRBJ1-3; d_call: -; clone_size: -; cdr3_nt: TGTGCCAGCCCGGAGGGAGGGGATCCCAAACGCTCTGGAAACACCATATATTTT; cdr3_aa: CASPEGGDPKRSGNTIYF
v_call: TRBV4-2; j_call: TRBJ2-7; d_call: -; clone_size: few; cdr3_nt: TGTGCCAGCAGCCAATGGGTGGACAGAACCTACGAGCAGTACTTC; cdr3_aa: CASSQWVDRTYEQYF
v_call: TRBV4-2; j_call: TRBJ2-1; d_call: TRBD2; clone_size: -; cdr3_nt: TGTGCCAGCAGCCCAACCCTGGGACTAGCCCCCTTGAGAGAGCAGTTCTTC; cdr3_aa: CASSPTLGLAPLREQFF
v_call: TRBV7-9; j_call: TRBJ2-1; d_call: -; clone_size: -; cdr3_nt: TGTGCCAGCAGCCCATGGTCTATTGGTCCGTTCTTC; cdr3_aa: CASSPWSIGPFF
v_call: TRBV4-3; j_call: TRBJ1-4; d_call: -; clone_size: many; cdr3_nt: TGCGCCAGCAGCCGGAACCAGGAGACGGGAACAACTAATGAAAAACTGTTTTTT; cdr3_aa: CASSRNQETGTTNEKLFF
v_call: TRBV7-6; j_call: TRBJ2-1; d_call: -; clone_size: -; cdr3_nt: TGTGCCAGCAGCTTAACTCAAGCTTCCTACAATGAGCAGTTCTTC; cdr3_aa: CASSLTQASYNEQFF
v_call: TRBV9; j_call: TRBJ2-1; d_call: -; clone_size: few; cdr3_nt: TGTGCCAGCAGCGCCAGCGGCCTGAACTACAATGAGCAGTTCTTC; cdr3_aa: CASSASGLNYNEQFF
v_call: TRBV5-1; j_call: TRBJ2-7; d_call: -; clone_size: few; cdr3_nt: TGCGCCAGCTTTTGGCCAGGACCTTGCGAGCAGTACTTC; cdr3_aa: CASFWPGPCEQYF
v_call: TRBV27; j_call: TRBJ1-1; d_call: TRBD1; clone_size: -; cdr3_nt: TGTGCCAGCAGTCTAGACTACGCCACGACAGGGGCCAACACTGAAGCTTTCTTT; cdr3_aa: CASSLDYATTGANTEAFF
v_call: TRBV12-3/TRBV12-4; j_call: TRBJ2-3; d_call: TRBD2; clone_size: many; cdr3_nt: TGTGCCAGCAGTCCTGGGACTAGCGGGACTAGCACAGATACGCAGTATTTT; cdr3_aa: CASSPGTSGTSTDTQYF
v_call: TRBV12-3/TRBV12-4; j_call: TRBJ2-7; d_call: -; clone_size: many; cdr3_nt: TGTGCCAGCAGCCATTCTTACGAGCAGTACTTC; cdr3_aa: CASSHSYEQYF
v_call: TRBV2; j_call: TRBJ2-3; d_call: -; clone_size: few; cdr3_nt: TGTGCCACCGAGGAGGGCCGGGCAGATACGCAGTATTTT; cdr3_aa: CATEEGRADTQYF
v_call: TRBV9; j_call: TRBJ2-7; d_call: -; clone_size: once; cdr3_nt: TGTGCCAGCAGCGTAGCCAGCTACGAGCAGTACTTC; cdr3_aa: CASSVASYEQYF
v_call: TRBV14; j_call: TRBJ2-1; d_call: -; clone_size: few; cdr3_nt: TGTGCCAGCAGCCAAGATGACGGTTTCTACAATGAGCAGTTCTTC; cdr3_aa: CASSQDDGFYNEQFF
v_call: TRBV9; j_call: TRBJ1-1; d_call: -; clone_size: -; cdr3_nt: TGTGCCAGCAGCCCGTGGGGGGTGGGGAACACTGAAGCTTTCTTT; cdr3_aa: CASSPWGVGNTEAFF
v_call: TRBV7-2; j_call: TRBJ1-3; d_call: -; clone_size: -; cdr3_nt: TGTGCCAGCAGGCCTACAGGGTTTGAGAGCTCTGGAAACACCATATATTTT; cdr3_aa: CASRPTGFESSGNTIYF
v_call: TRBV7-8; j_call: TRBJ2-7; d_call: TRBD2; clone_size: -; cdr3_nt: TGTGCCAGCAGCTCAATCCAACTAGCGGGAGCCTACGAGCAGTACTTC; cdr3_aa: CASSSIQLAGAYEQYF
v_call: TRBV6-2/TRBV6-3; j_call: TRBJ1-1; d_call: -; clone_size: few; cdr3_nt: TGTGCCAGCACCGTTACAGGGAGCACTGAAGCTTTCTTT; cdr3_aa: CASTVTGSTEAFF
v_call: TRBV7-9; j_call: TRBJ2-2; d_call: TRBD1; clone_size: few; cdr3_nt: TGTGCCAGCAGCTCCTTATCGGGACAGGGCCCTTCCGGGGAGCTGTTTTTT; cdr3_aa: CASSSLSGQGPSGELFF
v_call: TRBV5-1; j_call: TRBJ2-3; d_call: TRBD2; clone_size: -; cdr3_nt: TGCGCCAGCAGCTTAGATTGGCGCGGGGGAGGGTCAGATACGCAGTATTTT; cdr3_aa: CASSLDWRGGGSDTQYF